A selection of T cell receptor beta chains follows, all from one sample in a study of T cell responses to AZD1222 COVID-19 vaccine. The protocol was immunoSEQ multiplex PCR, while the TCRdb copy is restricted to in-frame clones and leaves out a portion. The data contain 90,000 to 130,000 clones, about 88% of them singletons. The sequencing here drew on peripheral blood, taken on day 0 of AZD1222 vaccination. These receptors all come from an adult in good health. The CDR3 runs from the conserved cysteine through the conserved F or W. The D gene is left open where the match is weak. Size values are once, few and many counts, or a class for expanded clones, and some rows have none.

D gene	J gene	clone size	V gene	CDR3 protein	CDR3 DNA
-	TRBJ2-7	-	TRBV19	CASSIGGGGYYEQYF	TGTGCCAGTAGTATTGGGGGAGGGGGCTACTACGAGCAGTACTTC
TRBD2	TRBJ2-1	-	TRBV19	CASSPSSGGSYNEQFF	TGTGCCAGTAGTCCCTCAAGCGGGGGATCCTACAATGAGCAGTTCTTC
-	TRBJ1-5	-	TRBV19	CASSLKSQPQHF	TGTGCCAGTAGTCTTAAAAGTCAGCCCCAGCATTTT
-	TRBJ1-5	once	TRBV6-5	CASSYSIQANQPQHF	TGTGCCAGCAGTTACTCGATACAGGCGAACCAGCCCCAGCATTTT
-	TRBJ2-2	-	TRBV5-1	CASFLGQPNTGELFF	TGCGCCAGCTTCCTTGGGCAGCCGAACACCGGGGAGCTGTTTTTT
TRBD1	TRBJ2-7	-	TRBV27	CASSLGQGAYEQYF	TGTGCCAGCAGTTTAGGACAGGGGGCTTACGAGCAGTACTTC
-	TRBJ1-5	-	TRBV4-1	CASSQEPGRGEYSNQPQHF	TGCGCCAGCAGCCAAGAACCCGGGCGGGGGGAGTATAGCAATCAGCCCCAGCATTTT
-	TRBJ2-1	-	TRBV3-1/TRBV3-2	CASSRLDEQFF	TGTGCCAGCAGCCGGCTGGATGAGCAGTTCTTC
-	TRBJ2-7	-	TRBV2	CASSGDYEQYF	TGTGCCAGCAGTGGAGACTACGAGCAGTACTTC
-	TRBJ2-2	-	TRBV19	CASSIGAGSSIGELFF	TGTGCCAGTAGTATAGGAGCCGGCAGCTCTATCGGGGAGCTGTTTTTT
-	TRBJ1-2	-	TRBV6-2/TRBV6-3	CASSPTYNYGYTF	TGTGCCAGCAGCCCCACGTATAACTATGGCTACACCTTC
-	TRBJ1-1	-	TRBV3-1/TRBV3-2	CASSQGTTGLTEAFF	TGTGCCAGCAGCCAGGGAACCACAGGGCTAACTGAAGCTTTCTTT
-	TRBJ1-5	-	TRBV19	CASSIDRGSPSNQPQHF	TGTGCCAGTAGTATAGATCGCGGTTCGCCTTCTAATCAGCCCCAGCATTTT
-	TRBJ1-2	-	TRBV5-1	CASSLEGHPIF	TGCGCCAGCAGCTTGGAGGGACACCCCATCTTC
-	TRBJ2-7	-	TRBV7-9	CASSWGSYEQYF	TGTGCCAGCAGCTGGGGCTCCTACGAGCAGTACTTC
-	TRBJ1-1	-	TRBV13	CASSLGLGGSKPAEAFF	TGTGCCAGCAGCTTAGGTTTGGGGGGCAGTAAACCCGCTGAAGCTTTCTTT
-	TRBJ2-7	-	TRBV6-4	CASSGQVPEGEQYF	TGTGCCAGCAGTGGGCAGGTACCCGAAGGGGAGCAGTACTTC
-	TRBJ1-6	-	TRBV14	CASRIVDNSPLHF	TGTGCCAGCAGGATCGTGGATAATTCACCCCTCCACTTT
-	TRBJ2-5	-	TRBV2	CASKGRSGTQETQYF	TGTGCCAGCAAGGGTCGCTCGGGTACCCAAGAGACCCAGTACTTC
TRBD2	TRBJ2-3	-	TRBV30	CAWSALAGGEDTQYF	TGTGCCTGGAGTGCTTTAGCGGGAGGGGAAGATACGCAGTATTTT
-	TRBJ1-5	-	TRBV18	CASSQAGYSNQPQHF	TGTGCCAGCTCTCAGGCGGGTTATAGCAATCAGCCCCAGCATTTT
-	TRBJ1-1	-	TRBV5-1	CASSLRDGLGPGAFF	TGCGCCAGCAGCTTGCGGGACGGCCTGGGTCCGGGAGCTTTCTTT
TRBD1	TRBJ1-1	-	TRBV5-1	CASSLGGTAEAFF	TGCGCCAGCAGCTTGGGTGGGACAGCTGAAGCTTTCTTT
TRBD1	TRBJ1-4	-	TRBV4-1	CASRKPGQIYEKLFF	TGCGCCAGCAGAAAGCCGGGACAGATATATGAAAAACTGTTTTTT
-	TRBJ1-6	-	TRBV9	CASSVGWQGHSPLHF	TGTGCCAGCAGCGTAGGATGGCAAGGCCATTCACCCCTCCACTTT
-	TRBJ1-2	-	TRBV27	CASRQTGTTGYTF	TGTGCCAGCAGGCAAACCGGGACGACGGGCTACACCTTC
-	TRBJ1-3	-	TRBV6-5	CASSYSRVNSGNTIYF	TGTGCCAGCAGTTACTCCCGGGTAAACTCTGGAAACACCATATATTTT
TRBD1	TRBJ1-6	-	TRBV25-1	CASTLEGAGSPLHF	TGTGCCAGCACTCTGGAGGGGGCTGGTTCACCCCTCCACTTT
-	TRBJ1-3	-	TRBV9	CASSVGSSGNTIYF	TGTGCCAGCAGCGTCGGGAGCTCTGGAAACACCATATATTTT
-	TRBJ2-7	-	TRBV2	CASRFMGGYEQYF	TGTGCCAGCAGATTTATGGGCGGATACGAGCAGTACTTC
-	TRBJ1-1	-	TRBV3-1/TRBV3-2	CASSRTNTEAFF	TGTGCCAGCAGTCGGACGAACACTGAAGCTTTCTTT
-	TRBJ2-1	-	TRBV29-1	CSVRGLNNEQFF	TGCAGCGTCAGGGGTCTGAACAATGAGCAGTTCTTC
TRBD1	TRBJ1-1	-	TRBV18	CASSPSITGDTEAFF	TGTGCCAGCTCACCATCGATTACAGGGGACACTGAAGCTTTCTTT
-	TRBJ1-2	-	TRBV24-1	CATRAQGNYGYTF	TGTGCCACCAGAGCCCAGGGGAACTATGGCTACACCTTC
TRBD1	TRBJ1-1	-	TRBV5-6	CASSLMTGQITEAFF	TGTGCCAGCAGCTTGATGACAGGGCAGATCACTGAAGCTTTCTTT
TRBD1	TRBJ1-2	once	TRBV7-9	CASSLRGRDSGGYGYTF	TGTGCCAGCAGCTTACGAGGGAGGGACTCAGGGGGCTATGGCTACACCTTC
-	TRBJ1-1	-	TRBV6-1	CASSDTLNTEAFF	TGTGCCAGCAGTGACACACTGAACACTGAAGCTTTCTTT
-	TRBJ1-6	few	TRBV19	CASSIMQGGNSPLHF	TGTGCCAGTAGTATAATGCAGGGCGGTAATTCACCCCTCCACTTT
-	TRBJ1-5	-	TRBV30	CAWQPRYRAGNNQPQHF	TGTGCCTGGCAACCTAGATATAGGGCTGGGAACAATCAGCCCCAGCATTTT
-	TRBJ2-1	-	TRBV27	CASSPSGLRVVSYNEQFF	TGTGCCAGCAGTCCATCCGGGTTAAGGGTGGTCTCCTACAATGAGCAGTTCTTC
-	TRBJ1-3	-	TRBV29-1	CSVDRSMSGNTIYF	TGCAGCGTTGATCGGAGCATGTCTGGAAACACCATATATTTT
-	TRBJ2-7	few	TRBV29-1	CSVPGAHEQYF	TGCAGCGTTCCAGGGGCCCACGAGCAGTACTTC
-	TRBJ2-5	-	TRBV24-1	CATQRTEQETQYF	TGTGCCACCCAAAGGACGGAACAAGAGACCCAGTACTTC
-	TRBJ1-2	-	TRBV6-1	CASSERALLYGYTF	TGTGCCAGCAGTGAACGGGCCTTACTCTATGGCTACACCTTC
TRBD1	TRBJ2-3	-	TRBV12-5	CASGSRGQGRTDTQYF	TGTGCTAGTGGGAGTCGGGGACAGGGGAGAACAGATACGCAGTATTTT
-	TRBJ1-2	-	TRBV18	CASSVQGYYGYTF	TGTGCCAGCTCCGTTCAGGGGTACTATGGCTACACCTTC
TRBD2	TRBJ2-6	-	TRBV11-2	CASRSLAGRLSGANVLTF	TGTGCCAGCAGGTCACTAGCGGGTAGACTCTCTGGGGCCAACGTCCTGACTTTC
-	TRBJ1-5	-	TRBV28	CASSLRWRGQPQHF	TGTGCCAGCAGTTTAAGGTGGAGGGGACAGCCCCAGCATTTT
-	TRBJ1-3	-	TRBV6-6	CASSFLKGIGNTIYF	TGTGCCAGCAGTTTCCTTAAAGGGATCGGAAACACCATATATTTT
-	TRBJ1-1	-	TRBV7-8	CASSRRDLRANTEAFF	TGTGCCAGCAGCCGTCGAGACTTGAGGGCGAACACTGAAGCTTTCTTT
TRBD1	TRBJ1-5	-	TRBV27	CASSLQGSNQPQHF	TGTGCCAGCAGCCTACAGGGGTCTAATCAGCCCCAGCATTTT
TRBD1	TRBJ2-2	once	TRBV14	CASSPNGQGLTNTGELFF	TGTGCCAGCAGCCCCAACGGACAGGGCCTTACGAACACCGGGGAGCTGTTTTTT